The 30 T cell receptor beta chains presented below share a single source sample, sequenced in a study of shared clonotypes between healthy human individuals (dated by TCRdb to the early 2020s). The method behind the library was the immunoSEQ multiplex PCR assay. The immuneACCESS repertoire file appears here via TCRdb, limited to in-frame rearrangements. These files lack a portion of the clones; in checked studies, under half of the deficit traces to unresolved V genes, and the cause of the others is not known. The sample table lists hundreds of thousands of clones, around 81% of them with a count of one. The ten largest clonotypes hold around 13% of the sample. Source material: PBMCs. The receptors shown here come from a woman between 40 and 55 years old in good health. Some clones in this sample may be carry-over from other donors' samples.

The chain employs TRBV7-3 and TRBJ2-1, with D unresolved. Germline-derived CDR1 and CDR2 are SGHTA and FQGTGA. V lost 1 base and J lost 9, with 7 bases in between. This CDR3 is 12 amino acids long. CDR3 in amino acids: CASSLKGGEQFF. In DNA, the CDR3 is TGTGCCAGCAGCTTAAAGGGCGGTGAGCAGTTCTTC. Looking up the rest from reference TRBV7-3 and TRBJ2-1 gives the full variable domain: GAGVSQTPSNKVTEKGKYVELRCDPISGHTALYWYRQSLGQGPEFLIYFQGTGAADDSGLPNDRFFAVRPEGSVSTLKIQRTERGDSAVYLCASSLKGGEQFFGPGTRLTVL.

This sequence joins TRBV28 and TRBJ2-7, with D hard to call. This CDR3 spans 14 amino acids. Trimming cost V 4 bases and J 3 bases, with 13 bases left between them. Per the germline V gene, CDR1 is MDHEN and CDR2 is SYDVKM. The CDR3 protein is CASSSGRTFYEQYF. The CDR3 region has the DNA TGTGCCAGCAGTTCCGGACGGACCTTCTACGAGCAGTACTTC. Full variable domain (outside the CDR3, taken from reference TRBV28 and TRBJ2-7): DVKVTQSSRYLVKRTGEKVFLECVQDMDHENMFWYRQDPGLGLRLIYFSYDVKMKEKGDIPEGYSVSREKKERFSLILESASTNQTSMYLCASSSGRTFYEQYFGPGTRLTVT.

The rearrangement uses TRBV2 and TRBJ2-7; 10 bases agree with TRBD2. Germline V gives CDR1 SNHLY, CDR2 FYNNEI. After removal of 2 bases from V and 3 bases from J, the junction contained 4 bases not matched to a gene. The CDR3 loop spans 15 amino acids. Here the CDR3 reads CASSERVAGGYEQYF. CDR3 sequence (DNA): TGTGCCAGCAGTGAAAGGGTAGCGGGGGGCTACGAGCAGTACTTC.

Details on this clone: With only one base between it and a far larger clone, this is likely a read error. The V call is TRBV18, the J call TRBJ1-1; a possible D gene is TRBD1 (6 bases). Germline-derived CDR1 and CDR2 are KGHSH and LQKENI. The CDR3 loop spans 12 amino acids. CDR3 nucleotides: TGTGCCAGCCCACCACAGGGTGCTGAAGCTTTCTTT. As protein: CASPPQGAEAFF.

This clone appeared a single time. The chain uses TRBV5-4 and TRBJ2-1, with 8 bases fitting TRBD2. This CDR3 comprises 15 residues. Per germline, CDR1 SGHNT and CDR2 YYREEE (reference sequence). The V and J ends lost 0 bases and 9 bases, in that order; junction bases with no gene match: 8. This CDR3 is CASSLGGTSGLEQFF. The CDR3 coding sequence is TGTGCCAGCAGCTTGGGGGGGACTAGTGGACTTGAGCAGTTCTTC. The entire variable domain, with the rest obtained from reference TRBV5-4 and TRBJ2-1, is as follows: ETGVTQSPTHLIKTRGQQVTLRCSSQSGHNTVSWYQQALGQGPQFIFQYYREEENGRGNFPPRFSGLQFPNYSSELNVNALELDDSALYLCASSLGGTSGLEQFFGPGTRLTVL.

This CDR3 is CASSRNRDSPYNEQFF. Written as DNA, the CDR3 is TGTGCCAGCTCCCGGAACCGGGACTCCCCTTACAATGAGCAGTTCTTC. This chain uses TRBV18 with TRBJ2-1, with D possibly matching TRBD2 (6 bases). Trimming removed 6 bases at V and 4 bases at J, with 19 bases between. Germline-derived CDR1 and CDR2 are KGHSH and LQKENI. The CDR3 is 16 residues long.

The V gene is TRBV19, the J gene TRBJ2-7, with TRBD2 matching 7 bases. Losses at the gene ends were 7 bases for V and 5 bases for J; bases not matched to a gene: 8. The germline V gene encodes CDR1 LNHDA and CDR2 SQIVND (reference sequence). The CDR3 has 13 amino acids. The CDR3 here is CASNRASGDEQYF. The CDR3 coding sequence is TGTGCCAGTAATCGGGCTAGCGGTGACGAGCAGTACTTC.

The chain couples TRBV18 to TRBJ2-5; D is uncertain. The CDR3 has 13 residues. V lost 3 bases to trimming and J lost 5 bases, with 10 bases between them. Germline lookup yields CDR1 KGHSH and CDR2 LQKENI. The CDR3 bases are TGTGCCAGCTCACCGGTTTTTGAGGAGACCCAGTACTTC. Its protein is CASSPVFEETQYF.

The rearrangement links TRBV4-3 to TRBJ2-7, with 9 bases fitting TRBD2. Germline CDR1 LGHNA, CDR2 YSLEER. The CDR3 runs to 15 residues. Trimming at V came to 0 bases and at J to 3 bases, leaving 3 bases not matched to a gene. CDR3 DNA: TGCGCCAGCAGCCAAGAACGCGGGAGGGTCTACGAGCAGTACTTC. Its protein product is CASSQERGRVYEQYF.

V gene TRBV29-1 combines with J gene TRBJ2-5; 11 positions match TRBD2. TRBJ2-7 explains the end of the DNA better; the J call may be wrong. From germline, CDR1 is SQVTM and CDR2 ANQGSEA. CDR3 length equals 15 residues. The CDR3 DNA reads TGCAGCGTTGAAGAGCCTAGCGGGAGGAACTACGAGCAGTACTTC. The encoded protein is CSVEEPSGRNYEQYF.

The rearrangement joins TRBV7-9 to TRBJ2-2; D unresolved. V was pared by 1 base and J by 6 bases, with 9 bases between. The V gene's germline CDR1 is SEHNR and CDR2 FQNEAQ (reference sequence). This CDR3 spans 14 amino acids. The CDR3 here is CASSLDPASGELFF. The CDR3 DNA reads TGTGCCAGCAGCTTAGATCCAGCTTCCGGGGAGCTGTTTTTT.

The V call is TRBV7-3, the J call TRBJ2-6, with D unclear. The CDR3 length is 15 residues. Trimming left V 9 bases short and J 3 bases short, with 15 bases between. Per the germline V gene, CDR1 is SGHTA and CDR2 is FQGTGA. CDR3 in DNA: TGTGCCAGTTCCTCTCCCTGGGTTGGGGCCAACGTCCTGACTTTC. This encodes CASSSPWVGANVLTF.

This clone was found a few times. The V and J genes are TRBV11-1 and TRBJ2-7, with TRBD1 identical over 9 bases. With V trimmed by 5 bases and J by 6 bases, 14 bases remained unmatched. Germline loops: CDR1 SGHAT, CDR2 FQDESV (reference sequence). This CDR3 has 16 amino acids. CDR3: CASSPSTGGANSEQYF. In DNA form, the CDR3 reads TGTGCCAGCAGCCCGTCAACAGGGGGCGCGAATTCCGAGCAGTACTTC.

As regards this clone: This is likely an artifact of a read error, given a far larger clone one base away. The sample contains more than one DNA sequence encoding this CDR3. The V and J genes are TRBV14 and TRBJ1-1; the D is unclear. Trimming pared 1 base from V and 0 bases from J, leaving 3 bases between. The CDR3 extends over 13 amino acids. From germline, CDR1 is SGHDN and CDR2 FVKESK. DNA of the CDR3: TGTGCCAGCAGCCAAGGGGTGAACACTGAAGCTTTCTTT. Amino acids: CASSQGVNTEAFF.

This clone was picked up a small number of times. V is TRBV9 and J is TRBJ1-2; D might be TRBD1 (5 bases). The germline gives CDR1 SGDLS, CDR2 YYNGEE. CDR3 length equals 14 residues. Trimming took off 0 bases at V and 6 bases at J, with 12 bases between the two ends. Here the CDR3 DNA reads TGTGCCAGCAGCGTAGTGGGGGGATCTAATGGCTACACCTTC. Translating it yields CASSVVGGSNGYTF.

Of note for this clone: Distinct nucleotide sequences in the sample also encode this CDR3. The gene calls are TRBV28 and TRBJ2-7, with D uncertain. The V gene lost 6 bases and the J gene lost 2 bases, with 8 bases spanning the gap. Germline V lookup: CDR1 MDHEN, CDR2 SYDVKM. The CDR3 runs 12 residues. CDR3 protein: CASSLTAYEQYF. The CDR3 DNA follows: TGTGCCAGCAGCCTCACAGCCTACGAGCAGTACTTC.

The genes are TRBV30 and TRBJ1-1; 10 bases align to TRBD1. After removal of 3 bases from V and 4 bases from J, the junction contained 2 bases not matched to a gene. Germline V gene sequence: CDR1 GTSNPN, CDR2 SVGIG (reference sequence). CDR3 size: 13 residues. CDR3 amino acids: CAWRRQGATEAFF. CDR3 nucleotides: TGTGCCTGGAGGAGACAGGGGGCCACTGAAGCTTTCTTT. Combining the CDR3 with reference TRBV30 and TRBJ1-1 gives the whole variable domain SQTIHQWPATLVQPVGSPLSLECTVEGTSNPNLYWYRQAAGRGLQLLFYSVGIGQISSEVPQNLSASRPQDRQFILSSKKLLLSDSGFYLCAWRRQGATEAFFGQGTRLTVV.

The chain recombines TRBV10-3 with TRBJ1-1; 10 nucleotides line up with TRBD1. CDR1 and CDR2 from the germline V gene are ENHRY and SYGVKD. The trim removed 6 bases at V and 3 bases at J, leaving 7 bases unmatched. The CDR3 is 15 amino acids. The DNA for the CDR3 is TGTGCCATCAGGCCCCGGGACAGGGGCGACACTGAAGCTTTCTTT. It yields the protein CAIRPRDRGDTEAFF.

The chain combines TRBV6-6 with TRBJ2-7; D possibly corresponds to TRBD1 (7 bases). The CDR3 runs to 14 residues. V was cut by 5 bases and J by 4 bases, with 15 bases left in between. The germline V gene encodes CDR1 MNHNY and CDR2 SVGAGI (reference sequence). The CDR3 nucleotides are TGTGCCAGCAGTCCTAACAGGGGAGGATACGAGCAGTACTTC. Protein sequence: CASSPNRGGYEQYF.

This sequence joins TRBV7-3 and TRBJ2-6; 8 bases align to TRBD1. Germline CDR1 and CDR2: SGHTA and FQGTGA. This CDR3 region has 17 residues. V lost 5 bases and J lost 0; bases outside the gene matches: 6. CDR3 sequence: CASSRTGKVSGANVLTF. CDR3 DNA sequence: TGTGCCAGCAGCCGGACAGGGAAAGTCTCTGGGGCCAACGTCCTGACTTTC.

The rearrangement links TRBV4-1 to TRBJ2-7, with 9 positions matching TRBD2. After removal of 2 bases from V and 9 bases from J, the junction contained 5 bases not matched to a gene. The CDR3 totals 13 residues. Germline assignment: CDR1 MGHRA and CDR2 YSYEKL. CDR3 sequence: CASSQLAGIGQYF. CDR3 in DNA: TGCGCCAGCAGCCAACTAGCGGGAATAGGGCAGTACTTC.

The rearrangement joins TRBV14 to TRBJ1-1; D ambiguous. With 0 bases removed from V and 2 bases from J, the gap between germline ends came to 10 bases. The CDR3 is 15 amino acids. The germline gives CDR1 SGHDN, CDR2 FVKESK. The CDR3 sequence: CASSQEEDLNTEAFF. The CDR3 bases are TGTGCCAGCAGCCAAGAAGAGGACCTCAACACTGAAGCTTTCTTT. Combining the CDR3 with reference TRBV14 and TRBJ1-1 gives the whole variable domain EAGVTQFPSHSVIEKGQTVTLRCDPISGHDNLYWYRRVMGKEIKFLLHFVKESKQDESGMPNNRFLAERTGGTYSTLKVQPAELEDSGVYFCASSQEEDLNTEAFFGQGTRLTVV.

V usage is TRBV4-3 and J usage is TRBJ1-1, with 8 bases matching TRBD1. The germline CDR1 and CDR2 sequences are LGHNA and YSLEER. The CDR3 is 13 amino acids. Unmatched junction bases numbered 2, after V lost 1 base and J lost 7 bases. The CDR3 sequence is CASSQAGGGEAFF. The CDR3 DNA reads TGCGCCAGCAGCCAAGCAGGGGGCGGTGAAGCTTTCTTT.

V is TRBV9 and J is TRBJ2-3; possibly TRBD1 for D (5 bases). Germline V lookup: CDR1 SGDLS, CDR2 YYNGEE. The CDR3 loop spans 14 amino acids. Trimming removed 0 bases at V and 3 bases at J, with 8 bases between. The CDR3 is CASSVARATDTQYF. In DNA form, the CDR3 reads TGTGCCAGCAGCGTAGCCAGGGCGACAGATACGCAGTATTTT.

As concerns this clone: A far bigger clonotype differs at one base, so this is likely a read error. The sample has other DNA sequences that encode this CDR3 too. V is TRBV11-1 and J is TRBJ2-7, with TRBD1 identical over 8 bases. Germline CDR1 SGHAT, CDR2 FQDESV (reference sequence). The CDR3 has 14 amino acids. The CDR3 is CASSLGQGVNEQYF. CDR3 DNA: TGTGCTAGCAGCTTAGGACAGGGCGTCAACGAGCAGTACTTC.

The rearrangement joins TRBV27 to TRBJ2-5; D might be TRBD2 (6 bases). Germline CDR1 reads MNHEY; CDR2 reads SMNVEV (reference sequence). CDR3 length: 14 residues. The ends were cut back, 7 bases at V and 11 bases at J, with 23 bases in the middle. The CDR3: CASNPGRAGREQYF. Here the CDR3 DNA reads TGTGCCAGCAACCCTGGACGCGCGGGACGGGAGCAGTACTTC.

The CDR3 DNA reads TGTGCCAGCAGCTTAGGGATAGCGGAGATCACAGATACGCAGTATTTT. Its protein is CASSLGIAEITDTQYF. The rearrangement joins TRBV7-9 to TRBJ2-3; maybe TRBD2 (6 bases). With 1 base removed from V and 2 bases from J, the gap between germline ends came to 13 bases. In germline, CDR1 is SEHNR, CDR2 FQNEAQ (reference sequence). The CDR3 runs 16 residues. Supplemented by reference TRBV7-9 and TRBJ2-3, the full variable domain reads DTGVSQNPRHKITKRGQNVTFRCDPISEHNRLYWYRQTLGQGPEFLTYFQNEAQLEKSRLLSDRFSAERPKGSFSTLEIQRTEQGDSAMYLCASSLGIAEITDTQYFGPGTRLTVL.

CDR3 DNA sequence: TGTGCCAGCAGTGAACAGTACAACCTTGGCACAGATACGCAGTATTTT. Translation gives CASSEQYNLGTDTQYF. The chain is built from TRBV6-1 and TRBJ2-3; D is unresolved. In germline, CDR1 is MNHNS, CDR2 SASEGT. The CDR3 contains 16 residues. The V end lost 2 bases, the J end lost 1 base, and 13 bases lay between the germline ends.

This clone was recorded once. The rearrangement uses TRBV29-1 and TRBJ2-7; a weak D match, TRBD1 (5 bases). Trimming took 5 bases from V and 1 from J, leaving 12 bases between them. CDR3 length: 13 residues. Germline V gene lookup returns CDR1 SQVTM and CDR2 ANQGSEA. The chain's CDR3 is CSVSWGPSYEQYF. Here the CDR3 DNA reads TGCAGCGTTTCTTGGGGCCCTTCCTACGAGCAGTACTTC.

This clone was seen a handful of times. This sequence joins TRBV6-5 and TRBJ1-1; no definite D call. Trimming cost V 6 bases and J 1 base, with 9 bases left between them. The CDR3 is 13 residues long. Germline V gene sequence: CDR1 MNHEY, CDR2 SVGAGI. The CDR3 DNA reads as TGTGCCAGCAGAACAACCAGGAACACTGAAGCTTTCTTT. It specifies CASRTTRNTEAFF.